The rows below give T cell receptor beta chains drawn from one sample of a study of CD8 T cells in ankylosing spondylitis. TCRdb re-analysed the 5' RACE reads in MiXCR, keeping a single row per CDR3 protein. The sample contains more than 300,000 distinct CDR3 sequences, 11% of which appear only once. Sequencing used blood, either unsorted or a sorted T cell fraction (not recorded which). These receptors all stem from a female donor with ankylosing spondylitis or in good health (not recorded which). Both conserved end residues are part of each CDR3. A D gene is named only where the DNA matches it firmly. Expanded clones get a size class; other rows say once, few or many, or leave the size out.

D gene	V gene	clone size	J gene	CDR3 protein	CDR3 DNA
TRBD1	TRBV28	many	TRBJ1-5	CASSFIRGIQANQPQHF	TGTGCCAGCAGTTTTATCAGGGGGATACAGGCCAATCAGCCCCAGCATTTT
-	TRBV20-1	many	TRBJ2-5	CSAGQKETQYF	TGCAGTGCTGGGCAAAAAGAGACCCAGTACTTC
-	TRBV10-3	many	TRBJ1-2	CAISMTATGYTF	TGTGCCATCAGTATGACAGCCACCGGCTACACCTTC
TRBD2	TRBV5-1	many	TRBJ2-7	CASSLQASGLAGRYEQYF	TGCGCCAGCAGCTTACAGGCGTCGGGACTAGCGGGCCGCTACGAGCAGTACTTC
-	TRBV30	-	TRBJ1-2	CAWSGGRDYGYTF	TGTGCCTGGTCAGGAGGGAGGGACTATGGCTACACCTTC
-	TRBV20-1	many	TRBJ1-6	CSAPRAQAYNSPLHF	TGCAGTGCTCCCAGGGCTCAGGCCTATAATTCACCCCTCCACTTT
-	TRBV7-2	-	TRBJ1-5	CASSTQTGNNQPQHF	TGTGCCAGCAGCACACAAACGGGGAACAATCAGCCCCAGCATTTT
-	TRBV10-3	many	TRBJ1-2	CAISEPDRGSYGYTF	TGTGCCATCAGTGAACCGGACCGGGGGTCCTATGGCTACACCTTC
-	TRBV12-3/TRBV12-4	many	TRBJ2-5	CASSFGTPNTQYF	TGTGCCAGCAGTTTCGGGACCCCGAATACCCAGTACTTC
TRBD1	TRBV20-1	-	TRBJ1-1	CSAFSGTGRYTEAFF	TGCAGTGCGTTTTCCGGGACAGGGAGGTACACTGAAGCTTTCTTT
TRBD2	TRBV29-1	many	TRBJ2-3	CSAGTSGGLGTQYF	TGCAGCGCCGGGACTAGCGGGGGCTTAGGGACGCAGTATTTT
-	TRBV5-1	many	TRBJ2-3	CASSLAYRSTDTQYF	TGCGCCAGCAGCTTGGCCTACAGGTCCACAGATACGCAGTATTTT
-	TRBV12-3/TRBV12-4	few	TRBJ1-5	CASSEHETGFNQPQHF	TGTGCCAGCAGTGAACACGAGACAGGTTTCAATCAGCCCCAGCATTTT
-	TRBV20-1	many	TRBJ1-4	CSARVDREGEKLFF	TGCAGTGCTAGAGTAGACCGGGAGGGGGAAAAACTGTTTTTT
-	TRBV5-6	-	TRBJ2-3	CASSPSVRDPAWEQYF	TGTGCCAGCAGCCCCTCGGTGAGGGATCCGGCATGGGAGCAGTATTTT
-	TRBV10-3	many	TRBJ2-1	CAIRPGAVGYNEQFF	TGTGCCATCAGGCCTGGGGCAGTCGGCTACAATGAGCAGTTCTTC
TRBD1	TRBV5-1	many	TRBJ2-7	CASRPGTENSYEQYF	TGCGCCAGCAGACCCGGGACAGAAAACTCCTACGAGCAGTACTTC
-	TRBV5-1	many	TRBJ1-1	CASSLERGAGRTEAFF	TGCGCCAGCAGCTTGGAGAGGGGAGCGGGTAGGACTGAAGCTTTCTTT
-	TRBV20-1	many	TRBJ2-1	CSARDRGGTYNEQFF	TGCAGTGCTAGAGATAGAGGGGGAACTTACAATGAGCAGTTCTTC
-	TRBV12-3/TRBV12-4	many	TRBJ2-7	CASSPHPREQYF	TGTGCCAGCAGTCCCCACCCTCGGGAGCAGTACTTC
-	TRBV25-1	few	TRBJ1-1	CASSDPGGFTEAFF	TGTGCCAGCAGTGACCCCGGAGGGTTCACTGAAGCTTTCTTT
-	TRBV11-2	many	TRBJ2-1	CASSSEFRGKAYNEQFF	TGTGCCAGCAGCTCCGAATTCAGGGGTAAGGCCTACAATGAGCAGTTCTTC
-	TRBV20-1	many	TRBJ2-1	CSARSRESNEQFF	TGCAGTGCTAGGTCCAGGGAGAGCAATGAGCAGTTCTTC
-	TRBV20-1	many	TRBJ2-7	CSARDAKETVYRDEQYF	TGCAGTGCTAGAGATGCAAAAGAAACGGTCTACAGGGACGAGCAGTACTTC
-	TRBV3-1	many	TRBJ2-7	CASSQVEGGEQYF	TGTGCCAGCAGCCAAGTGGAAGGGGGCGAGCAGTACTTC
-	TRBV20-1	-	TRBJ2-3	CSAPPPGRVTDTQYF	TGCAGTGCTCCCCCCCCGGGACGGGTCACAGATACGCAGTATTTT
-	TRBV7-2	many	TRBJ2-7	CASSPRAGHSYEQYF	TGTGCCAGCAGCCCAAGGGCGGGTCACTCCTACGAGCAGTACTTC